The entry below gives a single T cell receptor beta chain sequence along with its context. Antigen unknown. The data were obtained in a study of memory CD4+ T cells and cytomegalovirus serostatus. Across the study: Of the healthy Belgian adults, 9 were CMV seropositive and 20 to 30 seronegative.

V trimming: 4 bases; J trimming: 4 bases; junction bases outside the gene matches: 16. The CDR3 is made up of 17 amino acids. Germline V lookup: CDR1 SGHNT, CDR2 YYREEE (reference sequence). Findings of the study overall: The CMV-associated TCR signature appears largely within the CD4+ memory repertoire.

The table came from immunoSEQ multiplex PCR; TCRdb's copy has only in-frame clones and leaves some out. Of just over 25,000 clones in the sample, over 70% were seen once. The sort gate was single viable CD3+CD4+CD8-CD45RO+ cells for memory CD4+ T cells. Input material: memory CD4+ T cells from blood. The V and J genes are TRBV5-4 and TRBJ1-1; 7 positions match TRBD1. The TCR was taken from an adult in good health and CMV-seronegative. CDR3 DNA sequence: TGTGCCAGCAGCGTAGGAGTCGACAGGGCTTCAGGCACTGAAGCTTTCTTT. This encodes CASSVGVDRASGTEAFF.